This section outlines one T cell receptor beta chain sequence together with its context. These data are taken from a study of T cell responses to AZD1222 COVID-19 vaccine. Repertoires were generated with immunoSEQ multiplex PCR, while TCRdb's copy carries only in-frame clones and drops some. The sample records about 120,000 clones, 70% to 90% being singletons. CDR3 length: 13 amino acids. CDR1 and CDR2 (germline): SGHRS, YFSETQ. V was clipped by 4 bases and J by 3 bases, with 10 bases between them. The clonotype was recovered from an adult in good health. The rearrangement uses TRBV5-1 and TRBJ1-1; no reliable D call. The sequences come from peripheral blood, collected on day 0 of AZD1222 vaccination. CDR3 DNA sequence: TGCGCCAGCAGCGAGGGAGAGGACACTGAAGCTTTCTTT. Protein: CASSEGEDTEAFF.